This TCR beta chain was documented in a study of blood T cell repertoires in COVID-19. As for the study in general: COVID-19 samples collected from the United States, Italy and Spain covered acute and convalescent phases.

Only in-frame clones appear in the TCRdb table, and some are missing; sequencing was by immunoSEQ multiplex PCR. The repertoire has 150,000 to 200,000 clones, roughly 88% of them found once; the top ten carry roughly 4.9%. The receptor was derived from a man aged 70 or older who had been exposed to COVID-19. Sequences were obtained from PBMCs or T cells enriched from blood (not recorded which).

CDR3 bases: TGTGCCTGGAGTACAGGGGGGGAAAAACTGTTTTTT. Protein: CAWSTGGEKLFF. The chain joins TRBV30 to TRBJ1-4, with 8 nucleotides matching TRBD1. Germline V gene lookup returns CDR1 GTSNPN and CDR2 SVGIG (reference sequence). The length of the CDR3 is 12 residues. Germline trimming cut 2 bases from V and 8 bases from J; bases unmatched to any gene: 1.